A selection of T cell receptor beta chains follows, all from one sample in a study of cytomegalovirus exposure and HLA in healthy donors. The data were produced by immunoSEQ multiplex PCR, yet TCRdb's version contains in-frame clones alone and is incomplete. Of over 150,000 clones in the sample, about 70% were seen once. The sequencing input was PBMCs. The receptor set was obtained from a woman aged 40 to 55 in good health and CMV-seropositive. Both conserved end residues are part of each CDR3. A D gene is named only where the DNA matches it firmly. The listing skips clone size in some rows; elsewhere it reads once, few, many or a size class.

j_gene,d_gene,v_gene,abundance,CDR3aa,CDR3nt
TRBJ2-7,NA,TRBV19,NA,CASSIDTGHYEQYF,TGTGCCAGTAGTATAGATACAGGGCACTACGAGCAGTACTTC
TRBJ2-7,TRBD2,TRBV6-5,NA,CASSYSRLAAAYEQYF,TGTGCCAGCAGTTACTCGCGACTAGCGGCTGCCTACGAGCAGTACTTC
TRBJ2-7,TRBD2,TRBV7-9,NA,CASSSPGTSGVPYEQYF,TGTGCCAGCAGCTCACCAGGGACTAGCGGGGTTCCCTACGAGCAGTACTTC
TRBJ1-6,TRBD1,TRBV19,NA,CASSWDRENSPLHF,TGTGCCAGTAGCTGGGACAGGGAAAATTCACCCCTCCACTTT
TRBJ2-6,NA,TRBV7-2,NA,CASSLSSGNSGANVLTF,TGTGCCAGCAGCTTAAGCTCAGGAAACTCTGGGGCCAACGTCCTGACTTTC
TRBJ1-2,NA,TRBV5-6,few,CASSLGRNYGYTF,TGTGCCAGCAGCTTGGGGCGGAACTATGGCTACACCTTC
TRBJ1-1,NA,TRBV9,NA,CASSVDSNTEAFF,TGTGCCAGCAGCGTAGACAGTAACACTGAAGCTTTCTTT
TRBJ1-1,TRBD1,TRBV4-3,NA,CASSQKGQGRWKPTEAFF,TGCGCCAGCAGTCAGAAGGGACAGGGGAGATGGAAACCCACTGAAGCTTTCTTT
TRBJ1-1,NA,TRBV5-1,NA,CASSLGGTGNTEAFF,TGCGCCAGCAGCTTGGGAGGGACTGGGAACACTGAAGCTTTCTTT
TRBJ2-3,NA,TRBV28,NA,CASSLVESTDTQYF,TGTGCCAGCAGTTTAGTAGAGAGCACAGATACGCAGTATTTT
TRBJ2-3,NA,TRBV7-3,NA,CASSLSGWGDTQYF,TGTGCCAGCAGCTTATCGGGGTGGGGAGATACGCAGTATTTT
TRBJ1-1,NA,TRBV11-2,NA,CASSLVEGSGEAFF,TGTGCCAGCAGCTTAGTGGAGGGCTCCGGTGAAGCTTTCTTT
TRBJ2-5,NA,TRBV12-5,once,CASGQGPVQETQYF,TGTGCTAGTGGCCAGGGGCCGGTACAAGAGACCCAGTACTTC
TRBJ1-1,NA,TRBV19,NA,CASSIGTVNTEAFF,TGTGCCAGTAGTATAGGGACAGTGAACACTGAAGCTTTCTTT
TRBJ2-2,TRBD1,TRBV28,NA,CASIEQGAIGELFF,TGTGCCAGCATTGAACAGGGGGCTATCGGGGAGCTGTTTTTT
TRBJ1-4,TRBD1,TRBV9,once,CASSNTDRLDEKLFF,TGTGCCAGCAGCAATACGGACAGGTTAGATGAAAAACTGTTTTTT
TRBJ2-2,TRBD2,TRBV7-2,NA,CASSGGPLNTGELFF,TGTGCCAGCTCGGGGGGGCCTTTGAACACCGGGGAGCTGTTTTTT
TRBJ2-1,NA,TRBV7-9,NA,CASSLGLVSHGEQFF,TGTGCCAGCAGCTTAGGACTAGTTTCACACGGTGAGCAGTTCTTC
TRBJ2-1,TRBD2,TRBV7-9,once,CASSLASSGSREQFF,TGTGCCAGCAGCTTAGCGTCTAGCGGGAGCCGTGAGCAGTTCTTC
TRBJ2-1,NA,TRBV28,NA,CASSYPPVIEQFF,TGTGCCAGCAGTTACCCCCCGGTGATTGAGCAGTTCTTC
TRBJ2-7,TRBD2,TRBV30,NA,CAWSLDSGTSGSYEQYF,TGTGCCTGGAGTCTAGACTCCGGGACTAGCGGATCTTACGAGCAGTACTTC
TRBJ1-5,NA,TRBV5-6,NA,CASSFAGVYSNQPQNF,TGTGCCAGCAGCTTCGCCGGGGTTTATAGCAATCAGCCCCAGAATTTT
TRBJ2-7,TRBD1,TRBV28,NA,CASSPLGTGLEQYF,TGTGCCAGCAGTCCTCTCGGGACAGGGCTCGAGCAGTACTTC
TRBJ2-1,NA,TRBV7-2,NA,CASSRLAAGLNNEQFF,TGTGCCAGCAGCCGCCTAGCCGCGGGACTGAACAATGAGCAGTTCTTC
TRBJ2-7,TRBD1,TRBV6-6,NA,CATRQGASYEQYF,TGTGCCACCCGACAGGGGGCATCCTACGAGCAGTACTTC
TRBJ1-1,NA,TRBV28,few,CASSWRGADEAFF,TGTGCCAGCAGTTGGCGGGGGGCGGATGAAGCTTTCTTT
TRBJ1-6,TRBD1,TRBV7-2,NA,CASSPPGQGRSPLYF,TGTGCCAGCAGCCCACCGGGACAGGGGAGATCACCCCTCTACTTT
TRBJ2-5,TRBD2,TRBV9,NA,CASSPIAGGRETQYF,TGTGCCAGCAGCCCTATAGCGGGGGGGCGAGAGACCCAGTACTTC
TRBJ2-5,TRBD1,TRBV7-9,NA,CASRPTGVETQYF,TGTGCCAGCAGACCGACAGGGGTCGAGACCCAGTACTTC
TRBJ2-7,NA,TRBV9,few,CASSVGHSSYEQYF,TGTGCCAGCAGCGTAGGTCACTCCTCCTACGAGCAGTACTTC
TRBJ1-1,NA,TRBV6-5,NA,CASSYAGLMNTEAFF,TGTGCCAGCAGTTACGCGGGGCTAATGAACACTGAAGCTTTCTTT
TRBJ2-7,TRBD1,TRBV27,NA,CASSSADRGPYEQYF,TGTGCCAGCAGTTCAGCCGACAGGGGACCATACGAGCAGTACTTC
TRBJ1-1,TRBD1,TRBV2,NA,CASSDRQGNTEAFF,TGTGCCAGCAGTGATAGACAGGGGAACACTGAAGCTTTCTTT
TRBJ2-1,NA,TRBV7-9,few,CASSPPGTRNNEQFF,TGTGCCAGCAGCCCTCCCGGGACACGTAACAATGAGCAGTTCTTC
TRBJ2-7,NA,TRBV5-5,NA,CASSLDIYEQYF,TGTGCCAGCAGCTTGGACATCTACGAGCAGTACTTC
TRBJ2-7,NA,TRBV4-3,NA,CASSQEVAAGYEQYF,TGCGCCAGCAGCCAAGAAGTAGCGGCCGGCTACGAGCAGTACTTC
TRBJ2-7,NA,TRBV7-2,NA,CASSLGSYEQYF,TGTGCCAGCAGCTTAGGCAGCTACGAGCAGTACTTC
TRBJ2-5,TRBD2,TRBV7-3,few,CASSSSGGPQETQYF,TGTGCCAGCAGCTCTAGCGGGGGGCCCCAAGAGACCCAGTACTTC
TRBJ2-1,NA,TRBV9,few,CASSVVPTYNEQFF,TGTGCCAGCAGCGTAGTCCCAACCTACAATGAGCAGTTCTTC
TRBJ1-1,NA,TRBV5-1,NA,CASTNSNTEAFF,TGCGCCAGTACCAACTCGAACACTGAAGCTTTCTTT
TRBJ2-7,TRBD2,TRBV7-9,NA,CASSFGGSSYEQYF,TGTGCCAGCAGCTTCGGCGGGAGCTCCTACGAGCAGTACTTC
TRBJ2-7,NA,TRBV9,NA,CASSPANRAGPYEQYF,TGTGCCAGCAGCCCCGCGAATAGGGCAGGGCCCTACGAGCAGTACTTC
TRBJ2-1,TRBD2,TRBV5-4,NA,CASRLAGGPNNEQFF,TGTGCCAGCAGATTAGCGGGGGGGCCGAACAATGAGCAGTTCTTC
TRBJ1-4,NA,TRBV6-1,NA,CASSHHSTNEKLFF,TGTGCCAGCAGTCATCATTCAACTAATGAAAAACTGTTTTTT
TRBJ2-1,NA,TRBV19,NA,CASSTSRQVYNEQFF,TGTGCCAGTAGTACCTCTAGACAGGTTTACAATGAGCAGTTCTTC
TRBJ1-5,TRBD1,TRBV19,NA,CASSTHLQGGSNQPQHF,TGTGCCAGTAGTACCCACCTACAGGGGGGAAGCAATCAGCCCCAGCATTTT
TRBJ1-4,NA,TRBV4-1,few,CASSQEGVSTNEKLFF,TGCGCCAGCAGCCAAGAAGGAGTCTCAACTAATGAAAAACTGTTTTTT
TRBJ2-7,NA,TRBV7-2,NA,CASSPGALRGQYF,TGTGCCAGCAGCCCAGGGGCCCTCCGGGGGCAGTACTTC
TRBJ2-3,NA,TRBV29-1,NA,CSVFGGGTDTQYF,TGCAGCGTTTTTGGCGGGGGCACAGATACGCAGTATTTT
TRBJ1-5,NA,TRBV4-1,NA,CASSQKTQGQDSNQPQHF,TGCGCCAGCAGCCAAAAAACACAGGGTCAGGACAGCAATCAGCCCCAGCATTTT
TRBJ2-1,TRBD2,TRBV6-5,NA,CASRPPASGSNEQFF,TGTGCCAGCAGGCCCCCGGCTAGCGGGAGCAATGAGCAGTTCTTC
TRBJ1-1,NA,TRBV9,NA,CASSEQGNTEAFF,TGTGCCAGCAGCGAGCAGGGGAACACTGAAGCTTTCTTT